Shown below are 30 T cell receptor delta chains from a single sample sequenced in a study of gamma-delta T cells after stem cell transplantation listed by TCRdb under 2016. Receptor amplification or capture employed RT-PCR. Sequencing took place on an Illumina MiSeq. TCRdb called clones anew from the public reads via CATT; matching DNA rows were later pooled. Recorded for this sample are approximately 2,500 delta-chain clones; roughly 45% of them occurred a single time. The top ten hold around a fifth of the sample. The sequenced material came from gamma-delta T cells. The receptors were sampled from a human donor. It is not recorded whose cells these are; they may come from a transplant donor.

This clone came up a few times. V gene TRDV2 combines with J gene TRDJ1; no clear D gene. Per germline, CDR1 GEAIGNYY and CDR2 EKD. The CDR3 runs to 16 residues. Trimming took off 3 bases at V and 0 bases at J, with 16 bases between the two ends. CDR3 nucleotide sequence: TGTGCCTGTGACCCTGCATGGAACACGTACACCGATAAACTCATCTTT. As protein: CACDPAWNTYTDKLIF.

The rearrangement uses TRDV2 and TRDJ3, with D perhaps TRDD2 or TRDD3 (5 bases each). Germline lookup yields CDR1 GEAIGNYY and CDR2 EKD. CDR3 length: 21 amino acids. Between the trimmed V and J ends, which lost 0 bases and 2 bases, there was a span of 22 bases. In nucleotides, the CDR3 is TGTGCCTGTGACACCGCCGGGGGCTACATCCTAGTCCCCTGGGACACCCGACAGATGTTTTTC. As protein: CACDTAGGYILVPWDTRQMFF.

Comment on this clone: Since a much larger clone is just one base distant, this may be a read error. The rearrangement uses TRDV2 and TRDJ1; TRDD3 matches at 11 bases. The CDR3 has 18 amino acids. The V gene's germline CDR1 is GEAIGNYY and CDR2 EKD. The CDR3 sequence is CACDLLGDKGPYTDKPIF. The CDR3 nucleotides read TGTGCCTGTGATCTACTGGGGGATAAAGGACCGTACACCGATAAACCCATCTTT.

A note on this clone: Given a much more abundant clone one base away, this may be a read error. The rearrangement uses TRDV2 and TRDJ1, with a weak D call TRDD3 (6 bases). V lost 3 bases, J lost 0 bases, and 22 bases lay in between. The CDR3 spans 18 residues. CDR1 GEAIGNYY and CDR2 EKD come from the germline V gene. The CDR3 region has the DNA TGTGCCTGTGACCCTTTGGGGGGCCCGATACCGTACACCGATAAACTCATCTTT. As protein: CACDPLGGPIPYTDKLIF.

This clone is large (0.1 to 1%). The chain recombines TRDV2 with TRDJ1; 9 bases agree with TRDD3. CDR1 and CDR2 from the germline V gene are GEAIGNYY and EKD. J gave up 0 bases and V 0 bases, and 22 bases lay outside the gene matches. The CDR3 loop spans 22 amino acids. The chain's CDR3 is CACDTIVLGDRKMARDTDKLIF. CDR3 in DNA: TGTGCCTGTGACACCATCGTACTGGGGGACCGAAAAATGGCCCGAGACACCGATAAACTCATCTTT.

With respect to this clone: The junction shows a germline mismatch at one end, possibly a read error. The chain is built from TRDV2 and TRDJ1, with a tentative D call TRDD3 (5 bases). Per germline, CDR1 GEAIGNYY and CDR2 EKD. This CDR3 is built from 18 residues. The CDR3 protein is CACDSVSIMGSNTDKLIF. As DNA, the CDR3 is TGTGCCTGTGACTCCGTTAGCATTATGGGGAGCAACACCGATAAACTAATCTTT.

As to this clone: With a much larger clone just one base away, this may be a read error. Other nucleotide sequences in the sample specify the same CDR3. This chain connects TRDV2 to TRDJ1, with 13 bases fitting TRDD3. The V gene end was trimmed by 3 bases and the J gene end by 1 base; junction bases not matched to a gene: 10. Germline V lookup: CDR1 GEAIGNYY, CDR2 EKD. This CDR3 is built from 18 residues. CDR3 residues: CACDSVLGDTRVTDKLIF. The DNA for the CDR3 is TGTGCCTGTGACTCTGTACTGGGGGATACGAGAGTCACCGATAAACTCATCTTT.

Sample share makes this clone medium-sized. Other DNA sequences within the sample encode an identical CDR3. This sequence joins TRDV2 and TRDJ1, with a possible D match to TRDD3 (5 bases). Trimming cost V 0 bases and J 0 bases, with 22 bases left between them. This CDR3 is built from 19 residues. Germline CDR1 is GEAIGNYY and CDR2 is EKD. CDR3 amino acids: CACDTVDTQTLGNTDKLIF. The CDR3, as DNA: TGTGCCTGTGACACCGTAGACACTCAAACCCTGGGTAACACCGATAAACTCATCTTT.

This clone is judged large (0.1 to 1%). This sequence joins TRDV2 and TRDJ1; the D is unclear. The germline V and J ends were trimmed by 3 bases and 7 bases, with 20 bases remaining between them. Germline V gene data show CDR1 as GEAIGNYY and CDR2 as EKD. The CDR3 extends over 15 amino acids. This chain's CDR3 is CACDPVGGPSGKLIF. CDR3 bases: TGTGCCTGTGACCCCGTAGGAGGCCCCTCGGGTAAACTCATCTTT.

This clone has only a few counts. V usage is TRDV2 and J usage is TRDJ1; 8 bases are a match to TRDD3. The CDR3 contains 17 residues. From germline, CDR1 is GEAIGNYY and CDR2 EKD. V trimming: 0 bases; J trimming: 2 bases; junction bases outside the gene matches: 10. Here the CDR3 reads CACDTVLGVGLTDKLIF. DNA for the CDR3: TGTGCCTGTGACACCGTACTGGGGGTCGGTCTTACCGATAAACTCATCTTT.

This rearrangement joins TRDV2 to TRDJ1; the D gene is possibly TRDD3 (6 bases). Germline CDR1 reads GEAIGNYY; CDR2 reads EKD. CDR3 length equals 16 residues. The germline V and J ends were trimmed by 0 bases and 0 bases, with 13 bases remaining between them. The CDR3 region is CACDTVGGLYTDKLIF. The CDR3 bases are TGTGCCTGTGACACCGTTGGGGGCCTTTACACCGATAAACTCATCTTT.

This clone came up a few times. The V call is TRDV2, the J call TRDJ3, with 9 nucleotides matching TRDD3. The germline V gene has CDR1 GEAIGNYY and CDR2 EKD. With V trimmed by 1 base and J by 0 bases, 9 bases remained unmatched. The CDR3 contains 20 residues. In DNA form, the CDR3 reads TGTGCCTGTGACACTTTGTCTGGGGGATCCAGCTCCTGGGACACCCGACAGATGTTTTTC. Protein: CACDTLSGGSSSWDTRQMFF.

This chain uses TRDV3 with TRDJ1; no firm D call. Looked up from germline, CDR1 is TVYSNPD and CDR2 is GDNSRS (reference sequence). The CDR3 runs 15 residues. V lost 2 bases, J lost 3 bases, and 19 bases lay in between. DNA for the CDR3: TGTGCCTTTGAGACCCCTATATCCCACGCCGATAAACTCATCTTT. Encoded protein: CAFETPISHADKLIF.

This clone is medium-sized (0.01 to 0.1%) within its sample. The DNA of the CDR3 is TGTGCCTGTGACACCGTGGGTACTGGGGGATCCTCGTACACCGATAAACTCATCTTT. Amino acid sequence: CACDTVGTGGSSYTDKLIF. The chain joins TRDV2 to TRDJ1, with 10 bases identical to TRDD3. There are 19 residues in the CDR3. The germline gives CDR1 GEAIGNYY, CDR2 EKD. V shed 0 bases, J shed 0 bases, and the junction held 12 bases outside the gene matches.

This clone has a handful of counts. This rearrangement joins TRDV2 to TRDJ1; D is possibly TRDD3 (6 bases). The germline V and J ends were trimmed by 0 bases and 3 bases, with 19 bases remaining between them. CDR1 and CDR2 (germline): GEAIGNYY, EKD. The CDR3 has 17 amino acids. The CDR3 region is CACDTVGVSTAPDKLIF. CDR3 nucleotide sequence: TGTGCCTGTGACACCGTGGGGGTCAGTACCGCTCCCGATAAACTCATCTTT.

A note on this clone: An end of the junction differs from the germline gene, which may be a read error. Other nucleotide sequences in the sample specify the same CDR3. The genes are TRDV2 and TRDJ1; D possibly corresponds to TRDD3 (5 bases). CDR1 is GEAIGNYY, CDR2 EKD, per germline. The CDR3 has 21 amino acids. This CDR3 reads CACDTVKAPVGGYRDTAKLIF. CDR3 sequence (DNA): TGTGCCTGTGACACCGTTAAGGCCCCTGTCGGGGGCTACAGGGACACCGCTAAACTCATCTTT.

As concerns this clone: A junction boundary mismatches the germline segment, possibly from a read error. The chain recombines TRDV2 with TRDJ1; 8 bases fit TRDD3. Germline V gene data show CDR1 as GEAIGNYY and CDR2 as EKD. The length of the CDR3 is 19 residues. The CDR3 here is CACASLRGAGGPYTDNLIF. As DNA, the CDR3 is TGTGCCTGTGCCTCCCTTAGGGGTGCTGGGGGACCTTACACCGATAACCTCATCTTT.

V gene TRDV1 combines with J gene TRDJ1; either TRDD1 or TRDD2 may supply D (6 bases each). Trimming took off 2 bases at V and 5 bases at J, with 33 bases between the two ends. CDR3 length equals 21 residues. Germline CDR1 reads TSWWSYY; CDR2 reads QGS. In DNA form, the CDR3 reads TGTGCTCTTGGGGAAGGGCCTTCCCTTAATAGTGTGGGATTTAAGCCGGATAAACTCATCTTT. Protein: CALGEGPSLNSVGFKPDKLIF.

By share, this clone ranks as medium-sized (0.01 to 0.1%). The V and J genes are TRDV2 and TRDJ1; 9 nucleotides line up with TRDD3. The length of the CDR3 is 18 residues. Unmatched junction bases numbered 12, after V lost 0 bases and J lost 2 bases. Germline V gene sequence: CDR1 GEAIGNYY, CDR2 EKD. CDR3 residues: CACDTLSGIRGLTDKLIF. In DNA, the CDR3 is TGTGCCTGTGACACCCTTTCGGGGATACGCGGTTTGACCGATAAACTCATCTTT.

Regarding this clone: This likely reflects a read error, since a far larger clone is one base away. The chain has TRDV2 and TRDJ1; 12 bases fit TRDD3. CDR1 is GEAIGNYY and CDR2 is EKD in the germline V gene. The V gene end was trimmed by 1 base and the J gene end by 4 bases; junction bases not matched to a gene: 18. This CDR3 contains 20 residues. The CDR3 sequence is CACDTLRSGGYDRDIDKLIF. CDR3 coding DNA: TGTGCCTGTGACACTCTACGGTCTGGGGGATACGATCGGGACATCGATAAACTCATCTTT.

Turning to this clone: A far larger clone is a single base away, which makes a read error likely. Other DNA sequences in the same sample also yield this CDR3. This chain links TRDV2 with TRDJ1; 10 positions match TRDD3. Germline CDR1 and CDR2: GEAIGNYY and EKD. The CDR3 has 18 residues. Here the CDR3 DNA reads TGCGCCTGTGACACCCTCTATACTGGGGGATCCTACACCGATAAACTCATCTTT. Its protein is CACDTLYTGGSYTDKLIF.

As to this clone: In the same sample, other DNA sequences code for this CDR3. This rearrangement joins TRDV2 to TRDJ3; 11 bases map to TRDD3. V gave up 3 bases and J gave up 2 bases; unmatched junction bases: 11. CDR1 is GEAIGNYY and CDR2 is EKD in the germline V gene. The CDR3 extends over 20 amino acids. CDR3 amino acids: CACDSTGGYALAWDTRQMFF. The CDR3 coding sequence is TGTGCCTGTGACTCCACTGGGGGATATGCATTAGCCTGGGACACCCGACAGATGTTTTTC.

The V call is TRDV2, the J call TRDJ1; 9 nucleotides match TRDD3. CDR1 and CDR2 (germline): GEAIGNYY, EKD. This CDR3 region has 19 residues. After removal of 2 bases from V and 0 bases from J, the junction contained 15 bases not matched to a gene. CDR3 sequence reads: CACDNLYWGTTTDTDKLIF. As DNA, the CDR3 is TGTGCCTGTGACAACCTGTACTGGGGGACGACAACCGACACCGATAAACTCATCTTT.

In this sample, this clone turned up a few times. Other DNA sequences from this sample encode an identical CDR3 as well. The chain couples TRDV2 to TRDJ1; D might be TRDD3 (6 bases). The germline CDR1 and CDR2 sequences are GEAIGNYY and EKD. The V and J ends lost 2 bases and 2 bases respectively, with 20 bases between them. The CDR3 covers 17 residues. The CDR3 reads CACDKLLGSSFTDKLIF. In nucleotides, the CDR3 is TGTGCCTGTGACAAATTACTGGGCTCCTCGTTTACCGATAAACTCATCTTT.

About this clone: A single base separates this from a much larger clone, so it may be a read error. This CDR3 is CACDTPSSSETASWDTRQMFF. In DNA form, the CDR3 reads TGTGCCTGTGACACCCCCTCGAGCTCGGAGACCGCCTCCTGGGACACCCGACAGATGTTTTTC. V is TRDV2 and J is TRDJ3; no clear D gene. The germline V and J ends were trimmed by 0 bases and 0 bases, with 20 bases remaining between them. Germline CDR1 and CDR2: GEAIGNYY and EKD. The CDR3 consists of 21 residues.

This clone was counted only a few times. The chain links TRDV2 to TRDJ1, with 7 nucleotides matching TRDD3. The V and J ends lost 0 bases and 0 bases, in that order; junction bases with no gene match: 12. The germline V gene has CDR1 GEAIGNYY and CDR2 EKD. CDR3 length: 18 residues. Here the CDR3 DNA reads TGTGCCTGTGACACCGTAAGGGGGATCCTCCAGTACACCGATAAACTCATCTTT. Translation gives CACDTVRGILQYTDKLIF.

This clone was detected only once. A far larger clone is one base from this, pointing to a likely read error. The V gene is TRDV2, the J gene TRDJ1, with D perhaps TRDD2 or TRDD3 (9 bases each). CDR1 is GEAIGNYY and CDR2 is EKD in the germline V gene. The CDR3 runs 18 residues. This chain's CDR3 is CASDSLPTSGGSGHKLIF. CDR3 bases: TGTGCCAGTGACAGCCTTCCTACTTCTGGGGGATCAGGTCATAAACTCATCTTT.

Notes on this clone: This may come from a read error, since a much larger clone is one base off. Other DNA sequences in this specimen translate into the identical CDR3. The chain combines TRDV2 with TRDJ1; TRDD3 matches at 9 bases. This CDR3 region has 18 residues. CDR1 and CDR2 from the germline V gene are GEAIGNYY and EKD. Here the CDR3 DNA reads TGTGCCTGCGACACCTTACTGGGGGAGAATAAGTACACCGATAAACTCATCTTT. Translation gives CACDTLLGENKYTDKLIF.

This clone was seen a few times. CDR3 sequence reads: CACDTLDRGGYISTDKLIF. Here the CDR3 DNA reads TGTGCCTGTGACACCCTTGATCGAGGGGGATACATCAGCACCGATAAACTCATCTTT. V usage is TRDV2 and J usage is TRDJ1; 9 nucleotides align to TRDD3. Germline V gives CDR1 GEAIGNYY, CDR2 EKD. The CDR3 contains 19 residues. Trimming cost V 0 bases and J 1 base; bases outside gene matches: 14.

This clone is large (0.1 to 1%). This rearrangement joins TRDV2 to TRDJ1; 12 bases are shared with TRDD3. The CDR3 contains 15 residues. V was pared by 1 base and J by 4 bases, with 3 bases of the junction left unmatched. Germline V gene data show CDR1 as GEAIGNYY and CDR2 as EKD. In nucleotides, the CDR3 is TGTGCCTGTGACACTCTGGGGGATACGGACGATAAACTCATCTTT. Translation: CACDTLGDTDDKLIF.